This T cell receptor (beta chain) was profiled in a study of T cell responses to AZD1222 COVID-19 vaccine (dated by TCRdb to 2020 to 2023). About the investigation overall: A total of 230 to 250 trial participants underwent TCR sequencing, of whom some 210 received two doses of AZD1222 and about 25 received two doses of the MenACWY control vaccine. Trial participants were enrolled by age into subgroups of 18-55, 56-69 and 70-plus years, and around 150, 29 and 61 TCR-sequenced participants, respectively, were included in these subgroups.

What the study reported, not specific to this receptor: Conclusions about previously exposed vaccinees are limited, since just five or six AZD1222 recipients were seropositive for SARS-CoV-2 at baseline. Participants were mostly white British and included more females than males, and it was suggested by the authors that clonal diversity may have been underestimated. The 56-69-year group was small, and its depth increase did not reach significance, likely because of low power. Because no day 14 peak-response samples were available, repertoires were characterized only after the peak T cell response. After two AZD1222 doses, both the breadth and the depth of spike-specific TCRs were significantly higher than at day 0 and than in MenACWY recipients. Epitopes outside the regions mutated in the B.1.351 and B.1.1.7 variants were reportedly recognized by nearly half of the unique spike-specific TCRs. Vaccine-associated CD4 TCRs spanned the whole spike protein, with dominant responses in regions 160-218 and 743-854.

The sample's time point, from its label and the paper: sample from adult after SARS-CoV-2 infection, after symptom onset. A couple of convalescent COVID-19 patients, sampled after symptom onset from adults with prior SARS-CoV-2 infection, were also TCR-sequenced for comparison. The CDR3 regions of human TCRbeta chains were analyzed by immunosequencing. In the paper's pipeline: Repertoire TCRs were matched against a reference library of SARS-CoV-2-specific TCRs generated with the MIRA antigen-specificity platform. Breadth was defined as the fraction of unique TCRs that were SARS-CoV-2-associated, and depth was defined as the fraction of total T cells that were SARS-CoV-2-associated. Using the MIRA data, each spike-specific TCR was assigned both to the spike region to which the TCR was reactive and to a CD4 or CD8 class. Log10-transformed breadth and depth values were compared by one-way ANOVA with Sidak's multiple comparisons tests. TCRdb retrieved this table from immuneACCESS and kept in-frame rearrangements only. Not all clones are present; in checked studies, unresolved V genes account for under half, and no reason is known for the remainder. D and trimming were read from the DNA, whereas the V and J calls and clone size are those reported in that table. For this sample the table gives 150,000 to 190,000 clones, of which more than 85% were detected only once. More than 6.5% of the sample comes from the top ten.

From cysteine to phenylalanine, the CDR3 is 13 amino acids long. The sequence is cut down to CDR3 DNA, 39 bases in frame from base 1. Sequences SNHLY (CDR1) and FYNNEI (CDR2) are obtained from the germline V gene. V is reduced by 8 bases and J by 7 bases, leaving a spacing of 18 bases between them. To note about this clone: Its recognized antigen is unknown. No qualities accompany the bases; no much larger clone lies one base away.

In this chain, TRBV2 is recombined with TRBJ2-7, with TRBD1 as a weak D call on 5 bases. The sequencing used peripheral blood, collected after recovery from COVID-19. This receptor was obtained from an adult who had recovered from COVID-19. CDR3 protein: CASGADRNTEQYF. The bases read TGTGCCAGCGGAGCTGACAGAAATACGGAGCAGTACTTC.